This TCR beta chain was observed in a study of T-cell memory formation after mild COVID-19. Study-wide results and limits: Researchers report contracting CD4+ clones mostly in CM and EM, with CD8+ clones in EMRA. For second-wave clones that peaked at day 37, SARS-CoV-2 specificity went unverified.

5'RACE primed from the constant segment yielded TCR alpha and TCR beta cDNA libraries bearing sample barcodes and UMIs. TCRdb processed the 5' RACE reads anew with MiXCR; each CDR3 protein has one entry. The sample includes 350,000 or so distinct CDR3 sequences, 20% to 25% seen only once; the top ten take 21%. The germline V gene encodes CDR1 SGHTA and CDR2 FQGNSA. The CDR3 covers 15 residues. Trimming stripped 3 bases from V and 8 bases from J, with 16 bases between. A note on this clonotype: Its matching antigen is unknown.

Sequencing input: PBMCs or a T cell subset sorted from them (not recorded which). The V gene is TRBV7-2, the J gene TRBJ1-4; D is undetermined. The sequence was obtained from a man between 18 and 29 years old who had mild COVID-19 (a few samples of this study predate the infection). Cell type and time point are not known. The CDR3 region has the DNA TGTGCCAGCAGCTTCGTAGGGCTTCCCGTGGAAAAACTGTTTTTT. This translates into CASSFVGLPVEKLFF.